These 11 T cell receptor beta chains were all obtained from the same sample, sequenced in a study of regulatory T cells in long-lasting Graves disease. The authors built TCR beta libraries using iRepertoire HTBI primers and Arm-PCR of CDR3 regions. MiXCR, run by TCRdb on the multiplex PCR reads, gives a single entry per CDR3 protein. The sample has about 290,000 distinct CDR3 sequences; 22% are singletons. The time point: persistent/refractory GD, antithyroid drugs over 5 years with positive TRAb. Following extraction of RNA from PBMCs, that RNA was used to make the TCR library. Material: peripheral blood mononuclear cells (PBMCs), obtained when the disease was refractory, from a patient treated with antithyroid drugs. These receptor sequences come from a female donor with Graves disease.

This clonotype was picked up one time. The rearrangement joins TRBV7-9 to TRBJ2-1; D is unclear. Trimming removed 2 bases from V and 9 bases from J, with 5 bases in between. The CDR3 spans 11 residues. Per germline, CDR1 SEHNR and CDR2 FQNEAQ (reference sequence). The CDR3 DNA follows: TGTGCCAGCAGCTTAAGCAGTGAGCAGTTCTTC. Translated, it gives CASSLSSEQFF.

This chain links TRBV7-2 with TRBJ2-6, with 8 positions matching TRBD1. Germline V gene lookup returns CDR1 SGHTA and CDR2 FQGNSA. The V gene end was trimmed by 5 bases and the J gene end by 0 bases; junction bases not matched to a gene: 6. The length of the CDR3 is 17 residues. The CDR3 protein is CASSAPGQVSGANVLTF. CDR3 nucleotide sequence: TGTGCCAGCAGCGCCCCGGGACAGGTCTCTGGGGCCAACGTCCTGACTTTC.

The chain carries TRBV19 and TRBJ2-5; D call uncertain. This CDR3 is built from 17 residues. Trimming shortened V by 6 bases and J by 3 bases, and 23 bases separated the two germline ends. Germline V gene lookup returns CDR1 LNHDA and CDR2 SQIVND (reference sequence). The CDR3 loop reads CASRMTIGTGVEETQYF. For the CDR3, the DNA is TGTGCCAGTAGGATGACAATCGGTACTGGTGTTGAAGAGACCCAGTACTTC. Filled out from reference TRBV19 and TRBJ2-5, the complete variable domain reads DGGITQSPKYLFRKEGQNVTLSCEQNLNHDAMYWYRQDPGQGLRLIYYSQIVNDFQKGDIAEGYSVSREKKESFPLTVTSAQKNPTAFYLCASRMTIGTGVEETQYFGPGTRLLVL.

In regard to this clonotype: Since a much larger clone is just one base distant, this may be a read error. The gene calls are TRBV2 and TRBJ2-2; D not certain. The CDR3 has 13 amino acids. The germline gives CDR1 SNHLY, CDR2 FYNNEI. CDR3 sequence: CTSRSPQAGELFF. The CDR3 DNA reads TGTACCAGCAGGTCCCCCCAGGCCGGGGAGCTGTTTTTT.

The DNA for the CDR3 is TGTGCCAGCAGCCTAGCGGGGCGGGGAGATACGCAGTATTTT. It codes for CASSLAGRGDTQYF. The V and J genes are TRBV2 and TRBJ2-3; 9 nucleotides line up with TRBD2. Germline values: CDR1 SNHLY, CDR2 FYNNEI. V gave up 6 bases and J gave up 5 bases; unmatched junction bases: 6. The CDR3 has 14 residues.

A few counts support this clonotype. The chain carries TRBV7-2 and TRBJ1-5; D is unresolved. Between the trimmed V and J ends, which lost 5 bases and 6 bases, there was a span of 11 bases. The germline V gene has CDR1 SGHTA and CDR2 FQGNSA. The CDR3 has 13 amino acids. The CDR3, as DNA: TGTGCCAGCAGCACGCAGGCTCTTCAGCCCCAGCATTTT. Translating gives CASSTQALQPQHF. Drawing the rest from reference TRBV7-2 and TRBJ1-5, the complete variable domain is GAGVSQSPSNKVTEKGKDVELRCDPISGHTALYWYRQSLGQGLEFLIYFQGNSAPDKSGLPSDRFSAERTGGSVSTLTIQRTQQEDSAVYLCASSTQALQPQHFGDGTRLSIL.

The J gene is TRBJ2-7, the V gene TRBV5-1; D is possibly TRBD1 or TRBD2 (6 bases each). The V end was cut by 5 bases, the J end by 4 bases, with 25 bases between. Germline V gene lookup returns CDR1 SGHRS and CDR2 YFSETQ. The CDR3 has 17 amino acids. The CDR3 spells CASRFSPPPAGHYEQYF. For the CDR3, the DNA is TGCGCCAGCAGGTTCTCTCCCCCCCCCGCGGGACATTACGAGCAGTACTTC.

The sample holds a few counts of this clonotype. The chain carries TRBV20-1 and TRBJ1-5; 7 positions match TRBD1. The CDR3 sequence is 14 residues long. Germline V CDR1 and CDR2: DFQATT, SNEGSKA (reference sequence). With V trimmed by 5 bases and J by 6 bases, 10 bases remained unmatched. The CDR3 sequence is CSAPQGGSGQPQHF. Here the CDR3 DNA reads TGCAGTGCTCCCCAGGGGGGTAGTGGTCAGCCCCAGCATTTT.

Only one count was recorded for this clonotype. V gene TRBV4-1 combines with J gene TRBJ1-2, with TRBD1 identical over 7 bases. Trimming cost V 0 bases and J 4 bases; bases outside gene matches: 2. The germline CDR1 and CDR2 sequences are MGHRA and YSYEKL. The CDR3 consists of 14 residues. The DNA of the CDR3 is TGCGCCAGCAGCCAAGAAGGGACAGCCTATGGCTACACCTTC. It is translated as CASSQEGTAYGYTF.

The chain uses TRBV6-5 and TRBJ2-7; the match to TRBD1 covers 8 bases. There are 14 residues in the CDR3. Germline V gene lookup returns CDR1 MNHEY and CDR2 SVGAGI. J gave up 4 bases and V 4 bases, and 6 bases lay outside the gene matches. DNA for the CDR3: TGTGCCAGCAGTTTCTCCAGGGGGCGGTACGAGCAGTACTTC. Protein sequence: CASSFSRGRYEQYF.

This clonotype was counted ten times or more. This chain links TRBV28 with TRBJ2-7, with D perhaps matching TRBD1 (5 bases). CDR3 size: 16 residues. The V gene lost 7 bases and the J gene lost 2 bases, with 21 bases spanning the gap. CDR1 is MDHEN, CDR2 SYDVKM, per germline. CDR3 in amino acids: CASTPPKGQRAYEQYF. DNA for the CDR3: TGTGCCAGCACCCCCCCCAAGGGGCAGAGAGCCTACGAGCAGTACTTC.